Each of the 14 T cell receptor beta chains below was sequenced from the same sample in a study of T cell responses to AZD1222 COVID-19 vaccine. Assay: immunoSEQ multiplex PCR; the TCRdb copy retains only in-frame clones and omits some. This sample carries fewer than 180,000 clones, about 93% of them seen once, and the ten largest clones take roughly 1.3%. The starting material was peripheral blood, obtained on day 0 of AZD1222 vaccination. Receptors were obtained from an adult in good health.

V is TRBV3-1 (or the pseudogene TRBV3-2) and J is TRBJ1-2; no clear D gene. The CDR3 is 12 residues long. CDR1 is LGHDT, CDR2 YNNKEL, per germline (reference sequence). Trimming shortened V by 4 bases and J by 7 bases, and 10 bases separated the two germline ends. This CDR3 reads CASSPYGGGYTF. DNA for the CDR3: TGTGCCAGCAGCCCATATGGAGGTGGCTACACCTTC.

V and J are TRBV25-1 and TRBJ2-5; 9 positions agree with TRBD1. V was clipped by 4 bases and J by 5 bases; unmatched bases: 8. The CDR3 extends over 15 amino acids. Germline assignment: CDR1 MGHDK and CDR2 SYGVNS. The chain's CDR3 is CASSVPGQGVETQYF. CDR3 in DNA: TGTGCCAGCAGTGTTCCGGGACAGGGTGTTGAGACCCAGTACTTC.

J is TRBJ1-2 and V is TRBV6-5, with 9 bases lining up with TRBD1. The CDR3 sequence is 15 residues long. Germline-derived CDR1 and CDR2 are MNHEY and SVGAGI. The ends lost 6 bases at V and 6 bases at J; junction bases unmatched: 11. CDR3 sequence reads: CASRPTGQGKNGYTF. CDR3 coding DNA: TGTGCCAGCAGACCCACGGGACAGGGTAAAAATGGCTACACCTTC.

CDR3 loop: CASSPRRDNYGYTF. The CDR3 nucleotides are TGTGCCAGCTCGCCGCGTAGGGATAACTATGGCTACACCTTC. The chain is built from TRBV18 and TRBJ1-2; no definite D call. The CDR3 sequence is 14 residues long. V was pared by 6 bases and J by 1 base, with 12 bases between. Germline CDR1 and CDR2: KGHSH and LQKENI.

The genes are TRBV19 and TRBJ1-2; 9 bases map to TRBD1. The germline V gene has CDR1 LNHDA and CDR2 SQIVND (reference sequence). Trimming at V came to 9 bases and at J to 4 bases, leaving 12 bases not matched to a gene. CDR3 size: 15 residues. CDR3 in DNA: TGTGCCAGCAAACCCACAGGGGGCGCTGTCTATGGCTACACCTTC. Residues: CASKPTGGAVYGYTF.

The chain uses TRBV2 and TRBJ2-1; D possibly corresponds to TRBD1 (7 bases). Trimming took 7 bases from V and 9 from J, leaving 28 bases between them. CDR3 length: 17 residues. The germline V gene has CDR1 SNHLY and CDR2 FYNNEI. CDR3 DNA: TGTGCCAGCACCCCCACCTATCGCGGGACAGATCACGGTGAGCAGTTCTTC. Protein: CASTPTYRGTDHGEQFF.

The chain carries TRBV11-3 and TRBJ2-1; possibly TRBD1 for D (6 bases). The CDR3 contains 14 residues. CDR1 SGHNT and CDR2 YENEEA come from the germline V gene. The V end was cut by 5 bases, the J end by 2 bases, with 10 bases between. The CDR3 DNA reads TGTGCCAGCAGCCACCGGGACACCTACAATGAGCAGTTCTTC. This gives the protein CASSHRDTYNEQFF.

This chain uses TRBV19 with TRBJ2-2, with a weak D call TRBD1 (5 bases). V lost 1 base and J lost 8, with 14 bases in between. The CDR3 is 15 amino acids. The germline V gene encodes CDR1 LNHDA and CDR2 SQIVND (reference sequence). In nucleotides, the CDR3 is TGTGCCAGTAGTATAGTGGGCAGGGAAAATGGGGAGCTGTTTTTT. Translating it yields CASSIVGRENGELFF.

The chain carries TRBV6-4 and TRBJ1-2; D gene unclear. The CDR3 runs to 11 residues. Germline V gives CDR1 MRHNA, CDR2 SNTAGT. Trimming took 6 bases from V and 8 from J, leaving 10 bases between them. CDR3 sequence reads: CASSDGRGYTF. Written as DNA, the CDR3 is TGTGCCAGCAGCGATGGACGGGGCTACACCTTC.

This clone was seen once. The V call is TRBV6-5, the J call TRBJ2-1, with D uncertain. Germline CDR1 reads MNHEY; CDR2 reads SVGAGI. V lost 7 bases and J lost 7, with 20 bases in between. This CDR3 region has 15 residues. The CDR3 bases are TGTGCCAGCACCCTAGGTCTCTTTAAGGGTAATGAGCAGTTCTTC. Translated, it gives CASTLGLFKGNEQFF.

The V gene is TRBV5-4, the J gene TRBJ2-3, with 9 bases that match TRBD2. After removal of 3 bases from V and 0 bases from J, the junction contained 5 bases not matched to a gene. Germline V lookup: CDR1 SGHNT, CDR2 YYREEE (reference sequence). The CDR3 has 16 amino acids. CDR3 amino acids: CASSSRLAGSTDTQYF. The CDR3 DNA reads as TGTGCCAGCAGCTCAAGGCTAGCGGGGAGCACAGATACGCAGTATTTT.

The gene calls are TRBV11-2 and TRBJ2-3; tentative D call: TRBD1 (6 bases). V was pared by 5 bases and J by 5 bases, with 14 bases between. CDR3 size: 14 residues. The germline gives CDR1 SGHAT, CDR2 FQNNGV. The CDR3 sequence: CASSRYRDGDTQYF. The CDR3 region has the DNA TGTGCCAGCAGCCGGTACAGGGATGGAGATACGCAGTATTTT.

This chain uses TRBV6-5 with TRBJ2-2; no clear D. The CDR3 sequence is 13 residues long. CDR1 is MNHEY, CDR2 SVGAGI, per germline. With 8 bases removed from V and 2 bases from J, the gap between germline ends came to 9 bases. CDR3 nucleotides: TGTGCCAGCGGGCGCTTAAACACCGGGGAGCTGTTTTTT. Its translation: CASGRLNTGELFF.

Concerning this clone: One junction end does not reproduce the germline sequence, and a read error may be involved. CDR3 DNA sequence: TGTGCCAGTAGTTCACGGTGGGTGACCCACTCCTTT. Its protein is CASSSRWVTHSF. This rearrangement joins TRBV19 to TRBJ1-1; D remains unclear. The CDR3 extends over 12 amino acids. Germline values: CDR1 LNHDA, CDR2 SQIVND (reference sequence).